This T cell receptor (beta chain) was observed in a study of breast tumors, draining lymph nodes, adjacent tissues. This CDR3 comprises 14 residues. Germline V gene data show CDR1 as SGHTA and CDR2 as FQGTGA. Trimming removed 6 bases at V and 0 bases at J, with 10 bases between. This clonotype was detected many times. The lymph nodes were axillary draining lymph nodes from breast cancer patients. TCRdb reanalysed the multiplex PCR reads using MiXCR and keeps one entry per CDR3 protein. Among about 130,000 distinct CDR3 sequences, just under 20% were seen once, and the ten largest hold around 3.5%. The J gene is TRBJ2-3, the V gene TRBV7-3; D not certain. The sequenced sample was axillary lymph node tissue. The clonotype originates from a female donor with breast cancer. Some clones in this sample may be carry-over from other donors' samples. CDR3 DNA sequence: TGTGCCAGCAGTTCTGATCCCAGCACAGATACGCAGTATTTT. This encodes CASSSDPSTDTQYF.